This T cell receptor beta chain was obtained from a study of shared clonotypes between healthy human individuals. At the level of the study: CD4 naive and CD4 memory each took three plates per donor, while CD8 naive took two and CD8 memory one.

CD45RO-negative cells were positively selected for CCR7, leaving out terminally differentiated effector memory CD45RA+ cells. Healthy HIV-negative adults with no recent acute infections or vaccinations were recruited as donors. Germline-derived CDR1 and CDR2 are SGHRS and YFSETQ. With V trimmed by 4 bases and J by 4 bases, 7 bases remained unmatched. This CDR3 has 15 amino acids. Sorted-subset replicate PCR reactions were performed with about 210 ng DNA, corresponding to tens of thousands of T cell genomes. TCRdb's table, derived via immunoSEQ multiplex PCR, lists solely in-frame clones and lacks some. Among some 2 million clones, roughly 95% were seen once, and the ten largest hold less than 1.5%.

The sequencing input was naive CD8+ T cells sorted from blood. The gene calls are TRBV5-1 and TRBJ2-5; 10 bases fit TRBD2. This TCR was sampled from a man between 18 and 35 years old in good health. Here the CDR3 reads CASSQTSGAGETQYF. The CDR3 DNA sequence: TGCGCCAGCAGCCAAACTAGCGGGGCTGGAGAGACCCAGTACTTC.